This T cell receptor beta chain was documented in a study of T cell changes during pregnancy in multiple sclerosis. The germline gives CDR1 LNHNV, CDR2 YYDKDF (reference sequence). V lost 0 bases and J lost 5, with 10 bases in between. The length of the CDR3 is 14 residues. The table came from immunoSEQ multiplex PCR; TCRdb's copy has only in-frame clones and leaves some out. Counted here are about 50,000 clones, 80% to 95% occurring once; the ten biggest clones make up approximately 0.39%. This receptor was identified in a female donor with multiple sclerosis, enrolled in a pregnancy study. The sequencing here drew on CD4+ T cells from peripheral blood mononuclear cells, taken after pregnancy. This chain connects TRBV15 to TRBJ2-5; TRBD2 is a possible D gene (5 bases). CDR3 nucleotide sequence: TGTGCCACCAGCAGAGATCGGGGATTGGAGACCCAGTACTTC. Protein product: CATSRDRGLETQYF.